This T cell receptor beta chain was sequenced during a study of OX40 agonist ivuxolimab in advanced cancers. Turning to the overall study: The costimulatory receptor OX40 (CD134) was targeted by ivuxolimab, a fully human IgG2 agonistic monoclonal antibody. Partial responses occurred in three dose-escalation patients, of whom one had hepatocellular carcinoma and two had cutaneous melanoma. Of the approximately 50 dose-escalation patients, hepatocellular carcinoma was present in about 19, melanoma in around 15, renal cell carcinoma in 9 and head and neck cancer in 9. The monotherapy dose-escalation portion (N of about 49 patients) of the phase I ivuxolimab trial is reported in the paper. Patients were allowed to have had prior anti-PD-1, anti-PD-L1 or anti-CTLA-4 therapy, and approximately 41% of the dose-escalation patients had previously received checkpoint inhibitors. Intravenous ivuxolimab was administered to patients every 2 weeks at six dose levels: 0.01, 0.1, 0.3, 1.5, 3 and 10 mg/kg. A male proportion of around 80% and a mean age of around 60 years, ranging from roughly 23 to 85, were recorded for the dose-escalation cohort. Peripheral TCRbeta sequencing was intended to test whether TCR sequence diversity was altered and clonal T-cell expansion was caused by ivuxolimab. The research as a whole found: Low levels of normalized T-cell clonal expansion were also seen in some patients who did not respond. After ivuxolimab, more expanded clones were found on average in CD8+ T cells than in CD4+ T cells. At doses of 0.1 to 3.0 mg/kg, clonal expansion of both CD4+ and CD8+ blood T cells was observed from baseline to week 6. In the 0.1-3.0 mg/kg groups, partial responders had among the lowest normalized peripheral clonal expansion, particularly in CD8+ T cells. The antigen specificity of the peripheral T cells that underwent clonal expansion was not determined.

Genomic DNA was extracted from sorted cells for sequencing of the TCRbeta CDR3 region. The immunoSEQ Assay was used for sequencing of TCRbeta CDR3 regions. TCRdb's version of the immuneACCESS table is confined to in-frame rearrangements and falls short of the full clone set. An unresolved V gene accounts for under half of the shortfall where checked; the remainder is of unknown origin. The sample data list around 68,000 clones, and about 85% of these were observed just once. Approximately 2.6% of the sample lies in the top ten. Turning to this clone: Its binding antigen is unknown. No much larger clonotype is one base removed from it; base qualities were not supplied.

The CDR3, from cysteine to phenylalanine, totals 14 residues. Only the CDR3 region is kept as DNA, spanning 42 bases read in frame from base 1. CDR1 and CDR2 are read off the germline V gene as MNHNS and SASEGT. V is reduced by 4 bases and J by 6 bases, leaving a spacing of 13 bases between them. Patients with autoimmune disease history or receiving systemic immunosuppression were excluded from the trial. Peripheral blood for TCR sequencing was collected from all dose cohorts at baseline, on cycle 4 day 1, and on cycle 7 day 1. The samples were taken from a phase I, first-in-human, multicenter, open-label dose-escalation trial of ivuxolimab. The trial enrolled adults with locally advanced or metastatic head and neck squamous cell, hepatocellular, melanoma or renal cell carcinoma. Before TCR sequencing, CD4+ T cells and CD8+ T cells from peripheral blood were sorted into separate populations.

The sequence was obtained from an adult with an advanced solid tumor such as melanoma, head and neck, liver or kidney cancer. The V and J genes are TRBV6-1 and TRBJ1-5; the D segment could be TRBD1, given 5 matching bases. The sample in question was CD4+ or CD8+ T cells sorted from blood, obtained in a trial of the OX40 agonist ivuxolimab. The nucleotide sequence is given as TGTGCCAGCAGTGTAGGGCAGGGCCTTCAGCCCCAGCATTTT. The translation is CASSVGQGLQPQHF.